This T cell receptor (beta chain) was recovered during a study of cytomegalovirus exposure and HLA in healthy donors (dated by TCRdb to 2015 to 2018). With regard to the full study: In an earlier analysis of under 600 of the donors, 276 Gb of sequence data and about 110 million unique TCR beta sequences from 150 million to 200 million T cells were reported. Approximately 310 gigabases of sequencing data and approximately 80 million unique TCR sequences were included in an early release covering around 650 HLA-typed donors. The genetic ancestry cluster associated with self-reported Caucasian donors included roughly 84% of the 398 genotyped donors. Several DR-DQ haplotypes were handled as single units for association and clustering because linkage in the cohort was strong. The T cell repertoires of several hundred subjects were profiled by immunosequencing and related to cytomegalovirus serostatus. To decide whether each TCR beta V gene segment behaved as functional or pseudogenic, an earlier analysis of over 500 of the donors relied on high-throughput TCR beta sequencing. On average, approximately 250,000 unique TCR beta nucleotide sequences were sequenced per donor among 398 genotyped donors of the cohort, with roughly 18% of those sequences being non-productive. Donor age, sex, ethnicity and CMV serostatus were collected together with the repertoire data. To study patterns of TCR occurrence, a later analysis re-analyzed previously published TCR beta repertoires from several hundred donors and added high-resolution HLA genotyping. To predict cytomegalovirus infection status, the study combined high-throughput TCR immunosequencing, statistical association of individual TCRs with disease status, and machine learning. Typing coverage differed by locus: A, B, C, DRB1 and DQB1 were typed in roughly 620-630 donors, DQA1 in about 500, DPA1 in 600 to 610, and DPB1 in around 490. In a later genetic analysis, genome-wide SNP genotypes for about three fifths of the roughly 670 donors were used, and that subset was treated as a discovery cohort. Every discovery cohort repertoire had been produced on one sequencing platform. The study was designed to test whether signatures of past pathogen exposure could be identified by cataloging public T cell receptors. Both class I and class II loci were covered by HLA typing, at four-digit resolution. A separate validation cohort of some 130 different subjects was used in addition to the roughly 700-subject first cohort. Rather than drawing on any new phenotypic data, the later analysis identified candidate immune exposures from TCR beta sequences and the way those sequences occurred across donors. The paper's findings and limits, for the study overall: In vitro tests confirmed that a few of the cytomegalovirus-associated TCR beta chains recognize cytomegalovirus antigens. In a later analysis, HLA-associated TCR beta chains were found to be more clonally expanded and to have lower generation probabilities than equally common non-associated chains. A cluster of highly shared sequence variants was judged likely to be a technical artifact of the sequencing pipeline. A later analysis associated about 17,000 TCR beta sequences with specific HLA alleles at a false discovery rate of 0.05. It was suggested by the authors that the approach could potentially be generalized to other disease states and immunological phenotypes. According to a later analysis, parvovirus B19, influenza, CMV and Epstein-Barr virus appeared linked to several top co-occurrence clusters. The classifier was reported to diagnose cytomegalovirus status with high specificity and sensitivity in both the original cohort and the validation cohort. HLA typing was unavailable for some donors at each locus, so association tests used only the typed subset. Linkage disequilibrium might explain the correlated functional status among segregating V segments, but an unknown experimental factor could not be ruled out. In the study, some 180 TCR beta chains were listed as associated with cytomegalovirus. Strong co-occurrence of HLA alleles, especially DR and DQ, made assigning TCR associations to individual alleles difficult. A further reported finding was that TCR beta sequences accurately predicted the HLA-A and HLA-B alleles for most subjects in the first cohort. This cohort had only TCR beta chains sequenced, and the lack of alpha or paired-chain data limited which features could be detected. Because the 87-base-pair reads could not distinguish some IMGT-functional V segments, including TRBV6-2 and TRBV6-3, those segments were excluded. Broadly in line with IMGT annotations, most TCR beta V segments showed up in productive rearrangements about 87% or about 30% of the time in an earlier analysis of a few hundred of the donors. For the cohort, immune exposure information was limited to CMV serostatus. Because counts were too low, around 17 rarely observed V segments, including chromosome 9 orphons, were left out of the earlier analysis of over 550 of the donors. A later genetic analysis reported fewer N-insertions in productive TCRs among donors in an Asian-associated ancestry cluster than the roughly 720-donor mean. Most CMV-associated TCR beta chains appeared to be HLA-restricted in a later analysis, and the HLA associations seemed to be driven largely by CMV exposure. The presence/absence analyses assumed that sequencing depth was roughly uniform across donors, and that assumption may not be true. Across donors, most TCR sequences were observed very rarely, whereas some public TCRs were present in many individuals. In a later analysis, TCR association rates were found to vary across HLA loci, with the most associated TCRs seen for DRB1 alleles and the fewest for HLA-C alleles. An association between a missense DCLRE1C variant and V-gene and J-gene trimming of TCR beta chains was found in a later genetic analysis and replicated in an independent cohort.

The CDR3 runs 15 residues from the cysteine to the phenylalanine. The only DNA kept is the CDR3, 45 bases in frame from the first base. From the germline V gene, CDR1 is SGHVS and CDR2 is FQNEAQ. V is trimmed back by 3 bases and J by 5 bases, and the junction contains 7 bases that no gene match accounts for. Library preparation was by the immunoSEQ multiplex PCR assay. The multiplex PCR relied on a mix of 60 forward primers for TCR Vbeta segments and 13 reverse primers for TCR Jbeta segments. Amplification of the CDR3 region of rearranged TCR beta genes was performed with a multiplex PCR assay on genomic DNA. The Illumina HiSeq System was used to sequence the amplified TCR beta libraries as 87-base-pair reads. Concerning the study's data processing: A later analysis tallied 75 million to 95 million unique TCR beta chains across the roughly 610 repertoires, and about 12 million of those chains were shared by two or more donors. Raw reads were error-corrected and collapsed into unique sequences with a nearest-neighbor algorithm that merged closely related sequences to remove PCR and sequencing errors. Alignment of CDR3 sequences to IMGT reference sequences was used to assign V, D and J gene segments. For a sequence to be retained, at least a six-nucleotide match to both a V gene segment and a J gene segment was required. Rearrangements were classified as productive when the CDR3 lacked stop codons and remained in frame with V and J, and all other rearrangements were classified as non-productive. Following IMGT convention, CDR3 was defined as the stretch from the second conserved V-encoded cysteine up to the conserved J-encoded phenylalanine. The earlier analysis of about 560 of the donors excluded any sequence lacking an unambiguous match to a single V gene segment. An earlier analysis of several hundred of the donors called V segments functional above 56.7% productive rearrangements and segregating when the between-donor standard deviation exceeded 5%. A statistical classification framework was developed to diagnose cytomegalovirus status using the catalog of TCR beta chain sequences. V and J gene assignment, in a later analysis, came from comparing TCR nucleotide sequences with IMGT/GENE-DB human TR gene sequences. Using the TCRdist pipeline, a later analysis assigned CDR3 sequences along with most-parsimonious VDJ recombination scenarios. In a later analysis, each TCR beta chain was defined by its CDR3 amino acid sequence together with its V-gene family, and reads lacking a unique V-gene family were excluded. To address suspected cross-contamination and a sequencing artifact, a later analysis removed approximately 600 highly shared, low-generation-probability nucleotide sequences. In a later analysis, a clonal expansion index was calculated for each public chain from normalized within-repertoire ranks of inferred template counts. In a later analysis, generation probabilities were computed using a VDJ recombination model fitted to out-of-frame rearrangements, and the results were checked against IGoR. In a later analysis, hypergeometric tests were used to score TCR-TCR, TCR-HLA and TCR-CMV co-occurrence, with a repertoire-size bias correction applied to TCR pairs. In a later analysis, false discovery rates were estimated by permuting HLA or CMV assignments 20 times. In a later analysis, co-occurring TCRs were grouped using DBSCAN, and TCRdist sequence similarity was added for clustering within HLA-allele-positive subsets. For co-occurrence clustering, repertoires with fewer than 30,000 or more than 120,000 public chains were excluded, along with about five repertoires with anomalous nucleotide sharing. In TCRdb, the immuneACCESS table is reduced to in-frame sequences with V and J assigned. These tables do not hold every clone; where another copy was compared, an unresolved V gene accounts for under half, and the others remain unexplained. V and J calls and clone size are copied from that table; D and trimming were computed from the DNA. Recorded for this sample are approximately 120,000 clones; about two thirds of them occurred a single time. The ten largest make up about 5.5% of the sample.

About this clone: Its antigen is currently not known. Base qualities are not at hand, and no much larger clone is one base apart.

In total, 666 healthy bone marrow donors made up the cohort. At the time of sampling, every cohort member was nominally healthy, though immune exposures that went unrecorded were likely present. The donor tested CMV seropositive and was one of the 289 seropositive cohort members. Each donor provided a peripheral blood sample, and peripheral blood mononuclear cells were used for TCR beta sequencing. The Qiagen DNeasy Blood Extraction Kit was used to extract genomic DNA from the blood cell samples. This TCR derives from a woman aged 70-85 years in good health and CMV-seropositive. The chain is made from TRBV7-8 and TRBJ2-5; the junction holds 9 bases that match TRBD1. Sequenced material: PBMCs. This receptor has the CDR3 CASSFLQGAGETQYF. The nucleotides are TGTGCCAGCAGCTTTTTACAGGGGGCTGGGGAGACCCAGTACTTC.